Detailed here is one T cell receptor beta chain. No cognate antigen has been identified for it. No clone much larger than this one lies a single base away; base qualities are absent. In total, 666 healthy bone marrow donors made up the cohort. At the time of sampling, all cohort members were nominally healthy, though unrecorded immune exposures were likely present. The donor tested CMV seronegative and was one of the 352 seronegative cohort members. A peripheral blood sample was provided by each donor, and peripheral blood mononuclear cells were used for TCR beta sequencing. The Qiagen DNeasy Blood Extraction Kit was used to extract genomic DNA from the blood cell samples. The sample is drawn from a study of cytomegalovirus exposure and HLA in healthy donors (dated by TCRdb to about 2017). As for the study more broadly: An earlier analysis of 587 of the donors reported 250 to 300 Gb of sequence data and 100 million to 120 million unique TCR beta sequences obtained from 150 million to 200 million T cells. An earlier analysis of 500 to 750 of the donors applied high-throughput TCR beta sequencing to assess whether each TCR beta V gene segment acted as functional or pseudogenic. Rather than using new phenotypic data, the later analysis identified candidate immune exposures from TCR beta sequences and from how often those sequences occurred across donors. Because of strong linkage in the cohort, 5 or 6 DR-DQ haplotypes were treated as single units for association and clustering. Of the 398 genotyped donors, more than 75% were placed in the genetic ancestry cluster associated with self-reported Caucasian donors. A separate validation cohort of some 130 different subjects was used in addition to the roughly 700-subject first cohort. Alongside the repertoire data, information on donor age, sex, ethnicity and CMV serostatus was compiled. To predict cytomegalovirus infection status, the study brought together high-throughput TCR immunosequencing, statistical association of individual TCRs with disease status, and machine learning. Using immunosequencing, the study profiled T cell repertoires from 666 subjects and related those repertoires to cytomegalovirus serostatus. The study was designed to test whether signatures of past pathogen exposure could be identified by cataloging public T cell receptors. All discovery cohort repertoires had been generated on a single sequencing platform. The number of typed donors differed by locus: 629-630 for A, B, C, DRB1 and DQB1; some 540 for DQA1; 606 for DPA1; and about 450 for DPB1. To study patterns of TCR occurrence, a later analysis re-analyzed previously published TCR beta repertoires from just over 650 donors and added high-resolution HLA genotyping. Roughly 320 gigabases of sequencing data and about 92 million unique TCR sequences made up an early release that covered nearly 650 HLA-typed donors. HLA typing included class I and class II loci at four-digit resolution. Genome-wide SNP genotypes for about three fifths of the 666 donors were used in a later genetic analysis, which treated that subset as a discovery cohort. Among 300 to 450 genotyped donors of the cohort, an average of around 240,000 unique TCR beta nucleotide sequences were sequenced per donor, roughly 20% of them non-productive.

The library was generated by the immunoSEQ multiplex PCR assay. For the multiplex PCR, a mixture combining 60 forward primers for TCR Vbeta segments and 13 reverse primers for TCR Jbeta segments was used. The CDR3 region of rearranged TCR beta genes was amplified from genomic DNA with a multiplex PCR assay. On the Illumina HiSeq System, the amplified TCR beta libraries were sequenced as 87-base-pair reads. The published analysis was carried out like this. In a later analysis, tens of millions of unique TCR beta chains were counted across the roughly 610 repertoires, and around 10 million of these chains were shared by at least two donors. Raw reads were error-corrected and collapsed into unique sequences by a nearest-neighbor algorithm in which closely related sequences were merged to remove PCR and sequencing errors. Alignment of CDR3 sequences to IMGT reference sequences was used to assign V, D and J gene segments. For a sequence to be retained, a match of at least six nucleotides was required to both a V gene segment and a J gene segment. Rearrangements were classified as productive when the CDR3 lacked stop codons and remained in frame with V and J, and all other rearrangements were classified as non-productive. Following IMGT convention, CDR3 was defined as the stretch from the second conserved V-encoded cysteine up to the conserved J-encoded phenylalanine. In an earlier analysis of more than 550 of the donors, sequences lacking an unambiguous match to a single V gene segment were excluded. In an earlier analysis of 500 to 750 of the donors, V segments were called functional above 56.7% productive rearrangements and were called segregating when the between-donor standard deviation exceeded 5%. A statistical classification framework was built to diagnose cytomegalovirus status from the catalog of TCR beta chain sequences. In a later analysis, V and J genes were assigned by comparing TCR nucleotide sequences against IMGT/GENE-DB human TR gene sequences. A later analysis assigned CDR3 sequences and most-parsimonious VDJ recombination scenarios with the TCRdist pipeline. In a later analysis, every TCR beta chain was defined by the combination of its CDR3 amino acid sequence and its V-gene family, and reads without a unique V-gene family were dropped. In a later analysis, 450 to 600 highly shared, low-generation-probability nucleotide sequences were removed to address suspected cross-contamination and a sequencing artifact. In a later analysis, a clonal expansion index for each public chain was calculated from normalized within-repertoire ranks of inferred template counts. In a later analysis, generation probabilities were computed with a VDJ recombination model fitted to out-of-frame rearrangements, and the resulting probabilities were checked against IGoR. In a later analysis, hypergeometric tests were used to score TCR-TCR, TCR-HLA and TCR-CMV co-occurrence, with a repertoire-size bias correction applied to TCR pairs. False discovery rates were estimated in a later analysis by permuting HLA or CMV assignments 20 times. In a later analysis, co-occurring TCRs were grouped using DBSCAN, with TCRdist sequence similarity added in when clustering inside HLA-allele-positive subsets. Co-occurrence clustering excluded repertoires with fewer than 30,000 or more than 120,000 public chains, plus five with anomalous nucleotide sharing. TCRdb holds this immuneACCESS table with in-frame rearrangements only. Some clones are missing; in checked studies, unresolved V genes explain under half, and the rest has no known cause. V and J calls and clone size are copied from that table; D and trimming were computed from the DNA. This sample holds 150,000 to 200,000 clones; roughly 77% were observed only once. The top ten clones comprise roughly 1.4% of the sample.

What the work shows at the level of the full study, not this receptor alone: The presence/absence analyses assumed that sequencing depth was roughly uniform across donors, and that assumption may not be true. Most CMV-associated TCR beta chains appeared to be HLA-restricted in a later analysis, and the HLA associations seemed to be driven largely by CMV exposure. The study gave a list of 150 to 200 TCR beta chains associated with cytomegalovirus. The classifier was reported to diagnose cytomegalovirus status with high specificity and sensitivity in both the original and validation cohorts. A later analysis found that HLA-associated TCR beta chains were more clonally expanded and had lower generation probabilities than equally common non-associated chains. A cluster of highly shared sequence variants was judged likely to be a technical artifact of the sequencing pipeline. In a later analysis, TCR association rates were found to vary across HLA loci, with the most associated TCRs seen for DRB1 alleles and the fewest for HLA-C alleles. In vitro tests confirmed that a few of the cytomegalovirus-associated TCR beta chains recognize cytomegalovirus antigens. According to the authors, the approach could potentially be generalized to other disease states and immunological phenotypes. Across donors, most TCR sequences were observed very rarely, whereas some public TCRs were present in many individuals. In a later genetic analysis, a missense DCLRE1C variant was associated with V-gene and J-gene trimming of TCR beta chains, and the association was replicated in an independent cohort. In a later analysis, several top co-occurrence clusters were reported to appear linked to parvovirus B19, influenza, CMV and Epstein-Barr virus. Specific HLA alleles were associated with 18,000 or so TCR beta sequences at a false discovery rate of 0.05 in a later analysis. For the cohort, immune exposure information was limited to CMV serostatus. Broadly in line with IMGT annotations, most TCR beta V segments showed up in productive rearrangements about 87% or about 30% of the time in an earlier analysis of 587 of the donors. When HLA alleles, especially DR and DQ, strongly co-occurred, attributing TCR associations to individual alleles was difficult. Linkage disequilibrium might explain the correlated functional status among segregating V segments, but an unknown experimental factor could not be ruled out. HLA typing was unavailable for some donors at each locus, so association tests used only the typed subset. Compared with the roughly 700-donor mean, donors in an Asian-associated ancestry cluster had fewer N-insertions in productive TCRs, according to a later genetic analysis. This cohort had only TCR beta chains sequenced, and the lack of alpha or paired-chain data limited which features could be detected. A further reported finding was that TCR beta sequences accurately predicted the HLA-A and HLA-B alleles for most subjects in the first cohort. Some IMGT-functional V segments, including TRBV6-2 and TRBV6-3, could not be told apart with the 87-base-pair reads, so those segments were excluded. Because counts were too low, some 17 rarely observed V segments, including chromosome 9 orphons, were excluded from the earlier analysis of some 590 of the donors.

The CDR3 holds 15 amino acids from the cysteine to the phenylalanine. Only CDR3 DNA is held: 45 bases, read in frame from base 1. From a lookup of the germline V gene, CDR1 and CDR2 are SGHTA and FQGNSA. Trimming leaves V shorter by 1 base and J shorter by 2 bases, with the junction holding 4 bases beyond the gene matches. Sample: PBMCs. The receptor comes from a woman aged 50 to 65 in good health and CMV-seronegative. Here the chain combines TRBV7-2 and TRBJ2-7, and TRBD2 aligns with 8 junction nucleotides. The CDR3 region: CASSLVLAETYEQYF. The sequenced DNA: TGTGCCAGCAGCTTAGTACTAGCGGAAACCTACGAGCAGTACTTC.